The clone carrying this T cell receptor beta chain was detected only a few times. These data originate in a study of T cells after yellow fever vaccination. On the study more broadly: SMART-Seq v4 Ultra Low Input prepared libraries from low-cell fractions.

TCRdb redid the calling of the 5' RACE reads with MiXCR, one entry per CDR3 protein. The sample lists some 250,000 distinct CDR3 sequences, 3.6% seen once, with about 19% in the top ten. The trim removed 3 bases at V and 3 bases at J, leaving 7 bases unmatched. Germline V gene lookup returns CDR1 SGHRS and CDR2 YFSETQ. This CDR3 contains 16 residues. The clonotype comes from a man between 18 and 35 years old who received the YFV17D yellow fever vaccine. This chain connects TRBV5-1 to TRBJ2-3; 10 bases match TRBD2. The specimen was PBMCs, collected 15 days after the yellow fever booster vaccination. CDR3 loop: CASSSERGGRTDTQYF. CDR3 bases: TGCGCCAGCAGCTCGGAGCGGGGGGGCCGAACAGATACGCAGTATTTT. The full variable domain, rest sourced from reference TRBV5-1 and TRBJ2-3, is KAGVTQTPRYLIKTRGQQVTLSCSPISGHRSVSWYQQTPGQGLQFLFEYFSETQRNKGNFPGRFSGRQFSNSRSEMNVSTLELGDSALYLCASSSERGGRTDTQYFGPGTRLTVL.